These T cell receptor beta chains were read from a single sample in a study of Ad26.COV2.S vaccination and SARS-CoV-2 variants. This table comes from immunoSEQ multiplex PCR, and its TCRdb copy is limited to in-frame clones, with some not included. The table includes some 350,000 clones, 90% to 95% detected once. The specimen was peripheral blood, collected after recovery from COVID-19. All receptors come from a human donor who had recovered from COVID-19. Each CDR3 is given with its conserved first and last residue. The D gene is left open where the match is weak. Size tells how often a clone was seen (once, few, many) or the class of an expanded clone, and some rows leave it out.

>TRBJ2-7|.|.|TRBV14
TGTGCCAGCAGCCAAGTGGGGGGGCAGAACGAGCAGTACTTC
CASSQVGGQNEQYF
>TRBJ2-5|.|.|TRBV25-1
TGTGCCAGCAGTGGGAGGACAGATCCGTACTTC
CASSGRTDPYF
>TRBJ1-3|.|.|TRBV3-1/TRBV3-2
TGTGCCAGCAGCCAAGATGTGCACTACTCTGGAAACACCATATATTTT
CASSQDVHYSGNTIYF
>TRBJ1-2|TRBD1|.|TRBV6-2/TRBV6-3
TGTGCCAGCAGTTACTCAGGACAGGGGACCTATGGCTACACCTTC
CASSYSGQGTYGYTF
>TRBJ1-1|.|.|TRBV25-1
TGTGCCAGCAGTGAATCGGGGTACCGGAACACTGAAGCTTTCTTT
CASSESGYRNTEAFF
>TRBJ2-5|.|.|TRBV10-3
TGTGCCATCACCTCAATGTACCAAGAGACCCAGTACTTC
CAITSMYQETQYF
>TRBJ2-3|.|.|TRBV7-2
TGTGCCAGCAGCTTAGAGTTGGGGGGAACAGATACGCAGTATTTT
CASSLELGGTDTQYF
>TRBJ1-4|.|.|TRBV27
TGTGCCAGCAGTTACAGACCAACTAATGAAAAACTGTTTTTT
CASSYRPTNEKLFF
>TRBJ1-5|.|.|TRBV7-2
TGTGCCAGCAGCTTAGAGGCCACCCAGCCCCAGCATTTT
CASSLEATQPQHF
>TRBJ1-3|.|many|TRBV3-1/TRBV3-2
TGTGCCAGCAGCCAAGATCGGGGGGCATTATCTGGAAACACCATATATTTT
CASSQDRGALSGNTIYF
>TRBJ2-7|.|.|TRBV27
TGTGCCAGCAGTTTGGACCGGGACTACGAGCAGTACTTC
CASSLDRDYEQYF
>TRBJ1-5|.|.|TRBV7-9
TGTGCCAGCAGTCAAAACCATGAGGGGGTAGGGAGCAATCAGCCCCAGCATTTT
CASSQNHEGVGSNQPQHF
>TRBJ1-3|.|.|TRBV5-1
TGCGCCAGCAGCTTGGGGGGCGGAAACACCATATATTTT
CASSLGGGNTIYF
>TRBJ1-1|TRBD1|.|TRBV7-2
TGTGCCAGCAGCTCCGGGACAGGGAGACCTAAAGCTTTCTTT
CASSSGTGRPKAFF
>TRBJ2-2|.|.|TRBV15
TGTGCCACCAGCAGACTACAGGGAGCCGGGGAGCTGTTTTTT
CATSRLQGAGELFF
>TRBJ2-1|.|.|TRBV5-1
TGCGCCAGCAGCTTGGTGGCAGCCTACAATGAGCAGTTCTTC
CASSLVAAYNEQFF
>TRBJ1-5|TRBD1|few|TRBV6-4
TGTGCCAGCAGTTATAGCCGGGACAGAGAACATAGCAATCAGCCCCAGCATTTT
CASSYSRDREHSNQPQHF
>TRBJ2-3|.|.|TRBV7-3
TGTGCCAGCAGCTTATGGGGGGTTCAGGGAAGCTCGGATACGCAGTATTTT
CASSLWGVQGSSDTQYF
>TRBJ2-7|.|.|TRBV6-5
TGTGCCAGCGCAGCGGAACCGACCCTTTCCTACGAGCAGTACTTC
CASAAEPTLSYEQYF
>TRBJ1-4|TRBD1|.|TRBV7-9
TGTGCCAGCAGCTTAGGACTCTCAGGGGGTCTGGTTTTT
CASSLGLSGGLVF
>TRBJ1-1|TRBD1|.|TRBV5-1
TGCGCCAGCAGCTTGGGAGGGGGCCCACTGAACACTGAAGCTTTCTTT
CASSLGGGPLNTEAFF
>TRBJ2-1|.|.|TRBV7-9
TGTGCCAGCAGCCCTAGGAGGGGGGGGCTATACAATGAGCAGTTCTTC
CASSPRRGGLYNEQFF
>TRBJ2-7|.|once|TRBV10-1
TGCGCCAGCAGTGAGGGGGAAGAACCCTACGAGCAGTACTTC
CASSEGEEPYEQYF
>TRBJ1-2|TRBD1|.|TRBV13
TGTGCCAGCAGCTCGGGACAGGGATATGAAGAGAACTATGGCTACACCTTC
CASSSGQGYEENYGYTF
>TRBJ1-4|.|.|TRBV20-1
TGCAGTGTGTCGGCTAATGAAAAACTGTTTTTT
CSVSANEKLFF
>TRBJ2-7|.|.|TRBV2
TGTGCCAGCAGTGAAGAGGCCTTTATAGGGGAATACGAGCAGTACTTC
CASSEEAFIGEYEQYF
>TRBJ2-7|TRBD1|.|TRBV6-5
TGTGCCAGCAGTTACTCCGGGACAGGAATCTACGAGCAGTACTTC
CASSYSGTGIYEQYF
>TRBJ2-1|.|.|TRBV5-6
TGTGCCAGCAGCGGTGGTCGCCAGTTCTTC
CASSGGRQFF
>TRBJ1-3|.|.|TRBV18
TGTGCCAGCTCCCTCGTAATTGGGGGCGACTCTGGAAACACCATATATTTT
CASSLVIGGDSGNTIYF
>TRBJ2-5|.|.|TRBV11-2
TGTGCCAGCAGCTTATTCCAAGAGACCCAGTACTTC
CASSLFQETQYF
>TRBJ1-2|.|.|TRBV6-5
TGTGCCAGCATAGGTTTAAGGAACTATGGCTACACCTTC
CASIGLRNYGYTF
>TRBJ2-1|TRBD2|.|TRBV18
TGTGCCAGCTCACCACCGCGGGGGGCCTACAATGAGCAGTTCTTC
CASSPPRGAYNEQFF
>TRBJ1-1|.|.|TRBV5-5
TGTGCCAGCAGCTGGGTCGACAGATCGAACACTGAAGCTTTCTTT
CASSWVDRSNTEAFF
>TRBJ2-3|.|.|TRBV10-3
TGTGCCATCTCGGAAGGGGGGCGCCATACGCAGTATTTT
CAISEGGRHTQYF
>TRBJ2-5|TRBD1|.|TRBV5-6
TGTGCCAGCAGCTTGGCGAAGGGGGCAGGGGAGACCCAGTACTTC
CASSLAKGAGETQYF
>TRBJ1-1|.|.|TRBV5-1
TGCGCCAGCAGCTTGTTGATAGAGAACACTGAAGCTTTCTTT
CASSLLIENTEAFF
>TRBJ1-3|TRBD1|.|TRBV7-9
TGTGCCAGCAGCTTAGGACAGGGAGCGGAAAAGTACACCATATATTTT
CASSLGQGAEKYTIYF
>TRBJ2-3|.|.|TRBV5-1
TGCGCCAGCGGGGAACGGGCCCACGAAAAAGATACGCAGTATTTT
CASGERAHEKDTQYF
>TRBJ2-7|.|.|TRBV12-3/TRBV12-4
TGTGCCAGCAGGCCCGGTCAAAGGGACGAGCAGTACTTC
CASRPGQRDEQYF
>TRBJ1-6|.|.|TRBV11-2
TGTGCCAGCAGCTTAGATTTATTTGCGAACTATAATTCACCCCTCCACTTT
CASSLDLFANYNSPLHF
>TRBJ1-2|.|.|TRBV9
TGTGCCAGCAGCCTCGGTACCTTC
CASSLGTF
>TRBJ2-3|TRBD2|.|TRBV11-3
TGTGCCAGCAGCTTCGGCGGGGGGGCGGGTACGCAGTATTTT
CASSFGGGAGTQYF
>TRBJ2-7|TRBD1|.|TRBV18
TGTGCCAGCTCACCACCCACAGGGGGACAAGACGAGCAGTACTTC
CASSPPTGGQDEQYF
>TRBJ2-7|.|.|TRBV6-1
TGTGCCAGCAGTGAAAAACAGGGTACCCGCTACGAGCAGTACTTC
CASSEKQGTRYEQYF
>TRBJ1-4|.|.|TRBV6-7
TGTGCCAGCATTTCGTCCCCGGAGGGAAGTGAAAAACTGTTTTTT
CASISSPEGSEKLFF
>TRBJ2-5|.|.|TRBV11-1
TGTGCCAGCAGCCGGGGACGAACCCAAGGCCAAGAGACCCAGTACTTC
CASSRGRTQGQETQYF
>TRBJ2-7|.|.|TRBV29-1
TGCAGCGTTGCTAGGGGGTTCGAGCAGTACTTC
CSVARGFEQYF
>TRBJ2-7|TRBD2|once|TRBV6-2/TRBV6-3
TGTGCCAGCAGTTGGACTAGCGGGTCCTACGAGCAGTACTTC
CASSWTSGSYEQYF